The 15 T cell receptor beta chains below all came from one sample that was sequenced in a study of T-cell reconstitution after alpha-beta-depleted transplantation in children. Preparing the TCRbeta library involved the use of unique molecular identifiers. TCRdb independently ran MiXCR on the PCR reads; one entry per CDR3 protein. The repertoire holds about 250,000 distinct CDR3 sequences, with roughly a quarter as singletons. Material: PBMCs, mostly from graft donor cells, obtained 360 days after TCRalphabeta/CD19-depleted stem cell transplant. All receptors come from a female patient aged 2 to 10 who had a stem cell transplant for congenital amegakaryocytic thrombocytopenia, so the T cells may come from the graft donor.

This clonotype has ten or more counts. The rearrangement uses TRBV20-1 and TRBJ2-1; possible D gene TRBD2, 5 bases. The CDR3 is made up of 14 amino acids. The germline V gene has CDR1 DFQATT and CDR2 SNEGSKA (reference sequence). V gave up 3 bases and J gave up 2 bases, with 11 bases separating them. In nucleotides, the CDR3 is TGCAGTGCTAGGGAAAGCGGTCCCTACAATGAGCAGTTCTTC. Protein sequence: CSARESGPYNEQFF.

Only a few counts were recorded for this clonotype. The V and J genes are TRBV7-9 and TRBJ1-1; D not certain. The germline V gene has CDR1 SEHNR and CDR2 FQNEAQ (reference sequence). V dropped 3 bases and J dropped 5 bases, with 4 bases sitting between them. This CDR3 is 11 amino acids long. CDR3 nucleotide sequence: TGTGCCAGCAGCTTGTTGACTGAAGCTTTCTTT. Its translation: CASSLLTEAFF.

This chain joins TRBV4-1 and TRBJ2-1; D not certain. Germline lookup yields CDR1 MGHRA and CDR2 YSYEKL. Trimming stripped 0 bases from V and 0 bases from J, with 9 bases between. The length of the CDR3 is 16 residues. The CDR3 DNA sequence: TGCGCCAGCAGCCAAGATTCCGAGAGCTCCTACAATGAGCAGTTCTTC. Protein: CASSQDSESSYNEQFF.

This clonotype was seen a handful of times. The chain is built from TRBV20-1 and TRBJ2-2; TRBD2 agrees at 16 bases. The V segment lost 1 base and the J segment 6 bases; nucleotides outside the gene matches: 5. CDR1 DFQATT and CDR2 SNEGSKA come from the germline V gene (reference sequence). The CDR3 sequence is 17 residues long. The CDR3 region is CSARVGTSGGAAGELFF. The CDR3 DNA is TGCAGTGCTAGAGTCGGGACTAGCGGGGGGGCCGCCGGGGAGCTGTTTTTT.

This clonotype was detected a few times. The V call is TRBV18, the J call TRBJ2-1; no reliable D call. This CDR3 contains 12 residues. The V and J ends lost 1 base and 9 bases respectively, with 7 bases between them. Germline V gene data show CDR1 as KGHSH and CDR2 as LQKENI. The CDR3 reads CASSPLGLEQFF. DNA for the CDR3: TGTGCCAGCTCACCACTAGGCCTTGAGCAGTTCTTC.

This clonotype was observed a handful of times. This chain connects TRBV29-1 to TRBJ2-3; D is uncertain. The length of the CDR3 is 11 residues. With 6 bases removed from V and 7 bases from J, the gap between germline ends came to 11 bases. Germline V gives CDR1 SQVTM, CDR2 ANQGSEA. The CDR3 DNA reads TGCAGCGTGTTGGGGTCGTATACGCAGTATTTT. This codes for CSVLGSYTQYF.

This clonotype has more than one count but fewer than ten. The J gene is TRBJ2-1, the V gene TRBV6-5, with D unresolved. V lost 0 bases and J lost 7, with 7 bases in between. The CDR3 consists of 13 residues. From germline, CDR1 is MNHEY and CDR2 SVGAGI. The CDR3 protein is CASSYSWENEQFF. CDR3 nucleotide sequence: TGTGCCAGCAGTTACTCGTGGGAAAATGAGCAGTTCTTC.

This clonotype has only a few counts. This chain joins TRBV29-1 and TRBJ2-3, with TRBD2 as a possible D gene (5 bases). The germline V gene encodes CDR1 SQVTM and CDR2 ANQGSEA. This CDR3 has 15 amino acids. The V gene lost 7 bases and the J gene lost 4 bases, with 21 bases spanning the gap. CDR3 in DNA: TGCAGCGCCCCAGGAGGTCAACCCCTAGCAGATACGCAGTATTTT. Translation: CSAPGGQPLADTQYF.

This CDR3 reads CASSPRLAGAYEQYF. The CDR3 bases are TGTGCCAGCAGCCCAAGACTAGCGGGGGCATACGAGCAGTACTTC. The J gene is TRBJ2-7, the V gene TRBV11-2; TRBD2 matches 12 bases. From germline, CDR1 is SGHAT and CDR2 FQNNGV. The ends lost 5 bases at V and 4 bases at J; junction bases unmatched: 6. The CDR3 is 15 residues long.

This clonotype was picked up a small number of times. This chain joins TRBV5-1 and TRBJ2-5; D may correspond to TRBD1 or TRBD2 (6 bases each). V lost 4 bases, J lost 3 bases, and 10 bases lay in between. The CDR3 is made up of 13 amino acids. Per the germline V gene, CDR1 is SGHRS and CDR2 is YFSETQ. As DNA, the CDR3 is TGCGCCAGCAGCCGGAGGGACAAAGAGACCCAGTACTTC. Translated, it gives CASSRRDKETQYF. The whole variable domain, filled in from reference TRBV5-1 and TRBJ2-5, reads KAGVTQTPRYLIKTRGQQVTLSCSPISGHRSVSWYQQTPGQGLQFLFEYFSETQRNKGNFPGRFSGRQFSNSRSEMNVSTLELGDSALYLCASSRRDKETQYFGPGTRLLVL.

This clonotype was detected a few times. V usage is TRBV11-2 and J usage is TRBJ2-7; D tentatively fits TRBD1 or TRBD2 (5 bases each). CDR3 size: 17 residues. V was trimmed by 3 bases and J by 0 bases, leaving 18 bases between them. Looked up from germline, CDR1 is SGHAT and CDR2 is FQNNGV. Written as DNA, the CDR3 is TGTGCCAGCAGCTTTGGGACGGTCCCTCGGAACTCCTACGAGCAGTACTTC. This encodes CASSFGTVPRNSYEQYF. The full variable domain, rest sourced from reference TRBV11-2 and TRBJ2-7, is EAGVAQSPRYKIIEKRQSVAFWCNPISGHATLYWYQQILGQGPKLLIQFQNNGVVDDSQLPKDRFSAERLKGVDSTLKIQPAKLEDSAVYLCASSFGTVPRNSYEQYFGPGTRLTVT.

The chain carries TRBV10-3 and TRBJ1-2; no clear D. Germline lookup yields CDR1 ENHRY and CDR2 SYGVKD. Trimming cost V 2 bases and J 1 base, with 8 bases left between them. This CDR3 region has 14 residues. The CDR3 sequence: CAISEGGINYGYTF. In DNA form, the CDR3 reads TGTGCCATCAGTGAGGGCGGAATTAACTATGGCTACACCTTC.

The chain is built from TRBV3-1 and TRBJ2-1; no clear D gene. Trimming left V 0 bases short and J 0 bases short, with 12 bases between. The CDR3 is 17 residues long. The germline V gene has CDR1 LGHDT and CDR2 YNNKEL (reference sequence). The CDR3 here is CASSQDFLMSSYNEQFF. CDR3 nucleotide sequence: TGTGCCAGCAGCCAAGATTTTCTAATGAGCTCCTACAATGAGCAGTTCTTC.

This clonotype was counted only a few times. The rearrangement joins TRBV6-2 or TRBV6-3 to TRBJ2-2; D is tentatively TRBD1 or TRBD2 (5 bases each). V was trimmed by 2 bases and J by 5 bases, leaving 9 bases between them. Per the germline V gene, CDR1 is MNHEY and CDR2 is SVGEGT. This CDR3 contains 14 residues. The CDR3 sequence: CASSYGGATGELFF. The CDR3 region has the DNA TGTGCCAGCAGTTACGGGGGAGCTACCGGGGAGCTGTTTTTT.

This clonotype was detected only a few times. This chain joins TRBV2 and TRBJ2-7; tentatively, D is TRBD1 (5 bases). V was clipped by 4 bases and J by 5 bases, with 15 bases between them. CDR3 length equals 14 residues. In germline, CDR1 is SNHLY, CDR2 FYNNEI. CDR3 DNA sequence: TGTGCCAGCAGTGTAGGGCAGGGATATCACGAGCAGTACTTC. Amino acids: CASSVGQGYHEQYF.